This T cell receptor (beta chain) was documented in a study of blood T cell repertoires in COVID-19. Some clones are missing from TCRdb's copy, which holds only in-frame ones; the method was immunoSEQ multiplex PCR. The table has some 150,000 clones, around 82% seen once; the top ten hold roughly 4%. Looked up from germline, CDR1 is MNHEY and CDR2 is SMNVEV (reference sequence). This CDR3 contains 15 residues. Trimming shortened V by 2 bases and J by 5 bases, and 10 bases separated the two germline ends. This clone was seen more than once but under ten times. Sequencing was performed on PBMCs or T cells enriched from blood (not recorded which). The chain carries TRBV27 and TRBJ1-6; D unclear. This sequence originates from a woman in her forties or fifties in a cohort exposed to, infected with or recovered from COVID-19 (not recorded which). The CDR3 bases are TGTGCCAGCAGTTTACAGGTTCAGAATAATTCACCCCTCCACTTT. Its translation is CASSLQVQNNSPLHF.